This T cell receptor beta chain emerged from a study of long-term antiretroviral therapy in people with HIV (dated 2022 in TCRdb). A note on the overall study: Collection of the earliest samples took place about a decade ahead of the 2015 WHO recommendation for immediate ART, at a time when ART was typically delayed until CD4 counts fell. About 35% of the 30 participants with HIV were female. Whether ART initiation and durable HIV suppression were associated with changes in peripheral blood TRB repertoire composition and diversity was tested in a retrospective serial study. A total of 150 to 200 cryopreserved PBMC samples came from a few dozen adults with confirmed HIV infection and were collected serially over a mean of roughly 6 years (range 1-12). No cross-contamination during QIAcube processing turned up in test extractions that ran a monoclonal T-cell line alongside 30 to 35 polyclonal samples. Study-wide findings and limitations: Because PBMC availability was limited, only the TCR beta chain was sequenced, with no alpha chain pairing. Samples dated from the mid-2000s to the late 2010s, and the ART regimens used may be less effective than current ones. Expanded TRB clones identified before ART initiation dominated the repertoire at all time points, although this dominance fluctuated and declined in many PLHIV after ART. Because pre-ART samples had limited cell numbers, unsorted PBMC were profiled rather than sorted CD4+ and CD8+ T cells. ART initiation was associated with a significant increase in TRB diversity, but diversity stayed significantly below transplant donor controls even after long-term ART. Compared with controls, HIV repertoires had narrower CDR3 length ranges, and the network structure pointed to an antigen-experienced repertoire that shifted only slightly toward naive after ART. Inferences about post-ART repertoire changes were limited because no data were available on ART adherence, viral resistance or therapy changes.

Inclusion was restricted to participants for whom at least one PBMC sample before ART initiation and at least two post-ART samples were available. Every participant with HIV received treatment in the United States of America. Before DNA extraction, cryopreserved samples of about 0.9-11 million PBMC were thawed and then washed. At the time of the earliest PBMC sample, participants with HIV were aged between roughly 23 and 60 years. Per participant, PBMC samples came from 1-4 timepoints prior to ART initiation and 2-8 timepoints following ART initiation, for a median of 7 samples. Serial HIV viral load, CD4+ T-cell count, ART history and demographic data were obtained for every participant. Using a Qiagen kit on a QIAcube, genomic DNA was extracted from unsorted PBMC, with samples processed in batches of 12. In the germline V gene (reference sequence), CDR1 corresponds to GTSNPN and CDR2 to SVGIG. The CDR3 measures 14 amino acids from cysteine to phenylalanine. Of all the DNA, just the CDR3 is kept, 42 bases in frame from base 1. V is pruned by 3 bases and J by 1 base, leaving 3 bases of the junction without a gene match.

A note on this clone: This clone's antigen is unknown. No qualities accompany the bases; no much larger clone lies one base away.

The immunoSEQ hsTCRB v3.0 assay was used at survey level resolution to sequence the TRB variable region. The target sequencing depth for TRB was about 35,000-50,000 T-cell genomes per sample. TRB libraries were pooled and sequenced on an Illumina MiSeq using a v3 150-cycle kit. The original methods were these. Repertoire analysis was run in R within a reproducible Nextflow workflow that covered QC, data transformation and analysis. Custom analyses were implemented in LymphoSeq2, an R package for AIRR-Seq data exploration. A few samples yielding fewer than 5000 total TRB sequences were excluded, leaving around 190 analyzed HIV repertoires. Among the approximately 190 retained HIV repertoires, under 65 were collected before ART initiation and 129 after ART initiation. Repertoires were downsampled to 5000 TRB nucleotide sequences, with summary statistics averaged over 100 downsampling iterations. TRB sequences were retained for analysis only if CDR3 regions of at least seven amino acids were present. A Shannon entropy-derived clonality score and the Gini coefficient were used to measure diversity. In repertoire networks, the top 5000 CDR3 amino acid sequences were linked whenever an edit distance of one separated two sequences. For TRB CDR3 amino acid sequences, GLIPH2 was used to predict antigen specificity groups and MHC restriction. To flag known associations with CMV, EBV, HIV or tissue antigens, CDR3 amino acid sequences were compared against VDJdb and McPAS-TCR. Pre-ART, post-ART and control groups were compared with Wilcoxon signed-rank tests and Holm-Bonferroni correction. This immuneACCESS table, as held by TCRdb, lists in-frame sequences with V and J called but not all clones. Of the missing ones, under half trace to an unresolved V gene in checked studies; the others have no known cause. The V and J calls and clone size were taken over from that table, and D and trimming were inferred from the DNA. The sample profile shows 25,000 to 30,000 clones; roughly 87% of them were found once. The top ten constitute roughly 5.8% of the sample.

Sequencing used unsorted PBMCs, obtained 1.1 years before starting antiretroviral therapy. This TCR came from a woman under 40 with HIV. Recombination joined TRBV30 with TRBJ2-3; 8 central bases correspond to TRBD2. The CDR3 loop reads CAWSLGGGTDTQYF. The sequenced DNA is TGTGCCTGGAGCCTCGGGGGGGGCACAGATACGCAGTATTTT.